A single sample gave rise to the 32 T cell receptor beta chains below, sequenced in a study of cytomegalovirus exposure and HLA in healthy donors. Use of 60 Vbeta and 13 Jbeta primers characterized the PCR. The method was immunoSEQ multiplex PCR; TCRdb's version includes in-frame clones alone and lacks a portion of them. Its clone listing holds around 150,000 clones. Sequenced sample: PBMCs. These receptors all come from a woman aged 60-70 years in good health and CMV-seronegative.

The V and J genes are TRBV14 and TRBJ1-2, with D possibly TRBD1 on 6 matching bases. Germline V gene sequence: CDR1 SGHDN, CDR2 FVKESK. The CDR3 is made up of 12 amino acids. V was cut by 6 bases and J by 8 bases, with 13 bases left in between. CDR3 bases: TGTGCCAGCAGTTACAGGGAGATGGGCTACACCTTC. It translates to CASSYREMGYTF.

This chain links TRBV12-5 with TRBJ1-5; 8 nucleotides line up with TRBD1. The CDR3 is 15 amino acids. CDR1 is LGHNT, CDR2 FRNRAP, per germline. V dropped 1 base and J dropped 5; count of bases not matched to a gene: 4. The CDR3 protein is CASGLADREHQPQHF. The CDR3 bases are TGTGCTAGTGGTTTGGCGGACAGGGAACATCAGCCCCAGCATTTT.

The rearrangement links TRBV5-1 to TRBJ1-1; 7 nucleotides match TRBD1. The junction had 6 bases not matched to a gene; V was cut back by 4 bases and J by 0 bases. Germline V lookup: CDR1 SGHRS, CDR2 YFSETQ. The CDR3 loop spans 15 amino acids. The CDR3 loop is CASSANRGLNTEAFF. The CDR3 nucleotides are TGCGCCAGCAGCGCTAACAGGGGTCTGAACACTGAAGCTTTCTTT.

J is TRBJ2-7 and V is TRBV2, with 12 positions matching TRBD2. This CDR3 contains 15 residues. V lost 7 bases and J lost 3; bases outside the gene matches: 7. Germline-derived CDR1 and CDR2 are SNHLY and FYNNEI. The CDR3 bases are TGTGCCAGCAAACTAGCGGGGGGCGAGGTCTACGAGCAGTACTTC. Residues: CASKLAGGEVYEQYF.

V gene TRBV9 combines with J gene TRBJ2-7, with 14 bases lining up with TRBD2. The V gene's germline CDR1 is SGDLS and CDR2 YYNGEE. The CDR3 is made up of 16 amino acids. V dropped 3 bases and J dropped 3; count of bases not matched to a gene: 5. The CDR3: CASSGGLAGAFYEQYF. The CDR3 DNA follows: TGTGCCAGCAGCGGGGGACTAGCGGGAGCGTTCTACGAGCAGTACTTC.

V and J are TRBV27 and TRBJ2-1; TRBD2 matches at 9 bases. The CDR3 extends over 16 amino acids. The germline gives CDR1 MNHEY, CDR2 SMNVEV (reference sequence). V shed 5 bases, J shed 5 bases, and the junction held 10 bases outside the gene matches. Here the CDR3 reads CASSPSGGGADNEQFF. CDR3 coding DNA: TGTGCCAGCAGTCCCTCCGGCGGGGGGGCAGACAATGAGCAGTTCTTC.

This chain joins TRBV10-1 and TRBJ2-7; D not resolved. The CDR3 spans 15 residues. Germline V gives CDR1 WNHNN, CDR2 SYGVQD (reference sequence). Trimming removed 5 bases at V and 2 bases at J, with 16 bases between. The CDR3 nucleotides read TGCGCCAGCAGTTCCTCGACAAGTGATCCCTACGAGCAGTACTTC. It encodes CASSSSTSDPYEQYF.

This CDR3 is CASSGVFGQAYEQYF. The CDR3 bases are TGTGCCAGCAGCGGGGTTTTCGGACAGGCCTACGAGCAGTACTTC. The gene calls are TRBV5-4 and TRBJ2-7, with TRBD1 matching over 7 bases. Germline CDR1 and CDR2: SGHNT and YYREEE (reference sequence). CDR3 size: 15 residues. V lost 4 bases, J lost 2 bases, and 9 bases stayed unmatched.

V and J are TRBV7-9 and TRBJ1-2; 7 nucleotides match TRBD1. There are 18 residues in the CDR3. CDR1 is SEHNR and CDR2 is FQNEAQ in the germline V gene (reference sequence). Trimming removed 5 bases from V and 0 bases from J; junction bases left unmatched: 15. The CDR3: CASSGRGRGAPPNYGYTF. The CDR3, as DNA: TGTGCCAGCAGCGGTAGGGGCAGGGGGGCCCCACCTAACTATGGCTACACCTTC. Based on the CDR3 plus reference TRBV7-9 and TRBJ1-2, the full variable domain is DTGVSQNPRHKITKRGQNVTFRCDPISEHNRLYWYRQTLGQGPEFLTYFQNEAQLEKSRLLSDRFSAERPKGSFSTLEIQRTEQGDSAMYLCASSGRGRGAPPNYGYTFGSGTRLTVV.

The rearrangement joins TRBV4-2 to TRBJ1-1; TRBD1 matches at 9 bases. CDR3 length equals 17 residues. After removal of 4 bases from V and 0 bases from J, the junction contained 9 bases not matched to a gene. In germline, CDR1 is LGHNA, CDR2 YNFKEQ. This chain's CDR3 is CASSLGQGGYLNTEAFF. In nucleotides, the CDR3 is TGTGCCAGCAGCCTGGGACAGGGTGGTTATTTGAACACTGAAGCTTTCTTT.

J is TRBJ1-3 and V is TRBV9; no definite D call. CDR3 length equals 16 residues. Trimming left V 0 bases short and J 0 bases short, with 10 bases between. The germline V gene has CDR1 SGDLS and CDR2 YYNGEE. The CDR3 bases are TGTGCCAGCAGCGTAGACCCCGCGAGCTCTGGAAACACCATATATTTT. This gives the protein CASSVDPASSGNTIYF.

The genes are TRBV5-1 and TRBJ2-3; 10 bases are a match to TRBD1. The CDR3 has 18 amino acids. Germline V CDR1 and CDR2: SGHRS, YFSETQ. Trimming cost V 2 bases and J 3 bases; bases outside gene matches: 12. The CDR3 reads CASSLGGAGQGWTDTQYF. Written as DNA, the CDR3 is TGCGCCAGCAGCTTAGGCGGGGCGGGACAGGGGTGGACAGATACGCAGTATTTT.

The chain joins TRBV7-2 to TRBJ1-2, with 9 nucleotides matching TRBD1. The CDR3 runs to 14 residues. Germline CDR1 SGHTA, CDR2 FQGNSA. J gave up 8 bases and V 3 bases, and 7 bases lay outside the gene matches. CDR3 in amino acids: CASSFRDRVTGYTF. In DNA form, the CDR3 reads TGTGCCAGCAGCTTTCGGGACAGGGTAACCGGCTACACCTTC.

V is TRBV5-1 and J is TRBJ2-1, with 14 bases aligning to TRBD2. J was trimmed by 1 base and V by 2 bases; bases with no gene match: 2. The CDR3 consists of 17 residues. Germline loops: CDR1 SGHRS, CDR2 YFSETQ. Written as DNA, the CDR3 is TGCGCCAGCAGCTTCGGACTAGCGGGAGGTTCCTACAATGAGCAGTTCTTC. It translates to CASSFGLAGGSYNEQFF.

This chain connects TRBV5-6 to TRBJ1-3; 7 positions agree with TRBD1. Germline V lookup: CDR1 SGHDT, CDR2 YYEEEE. The V and J ends lost 4 bases and 3 bases, in that order; junction bases with no gene match: 4. The CDR3 is 14 residues long. CDR3 in DNA: TGTGCCAGCAGCCTAAGACAGGGTGGAAACACCATATATTTT. As protein: CASSLRQGGNTIYF.

The chain uses TRBV4-1 and TRBJ1-2; 9 bases are a match to TRBD1. This CDR3 is 16 amino acids long. V shed 3 bases, J shed 4 bases, and the junction held 9 bases outside the gene matches. The germline V gene has CDR1 MGHRA and CDR2 YSYEKL. The CDR3 is CASSHKQGAVGYGYTF. The CDR3 DNA sequence: TGCGCCAGCAGCCATAAACAGGGGGCCGTCGGCTATGGCTACACCTTC.

The rearrangement links TRBV2 to TRBJ2-2; D may be TRBD1 (7 bases). Germline V gene lookup returns CDR1 SNHLY and CDR2 FYNNEI. Deletions cut 7 bases from V and 8 bases from J, with 23 bases between. The CDR3 totals 16 residues. Here the CDR3 reads CASTLLGGGAKGELFF. The CDR3 region has the DNA TGTGCCAGCACCCTCTTAGGGGGCGGGGCAAAGGGGGAGCTGTTTTTT.

The chain has TRBV14 and TRBJ1-3; 11 bases fit TRBD1. CDR1 is SGHDN, CDR2 FVKESK, per germline. The CDR3 loop spans 18 amino acids. Trimming at V came to 3 bases and at J to 3 bases, leaving 10 bases not matched to a gene. The CDR3 nucleotides are TGTGCCAGCAGCCAGTTCCGGGACAGGGGGAGACATGGAAACACCATATATTTT. This sequence encodes CASSQFRDRGRHGNTIYF.

The rearrangement links TRBV14 to TRBJ2-7; D may be TRBD1 (6 bases). This CDR3 has 14 residues. The ends were cut back, 1 base at V and 3 bases at J, with 10 bases in the middle. Germline-derived CDR1 and CDR2 are SGHDN and FVKESK. CDR3 loop: CASSQGTGRYEQYF. The DNA for the CDR3 is TGTGCCAGCAGCCAAGGAACAGGGCGCTACGAGCAGTACTTC. Full variable domain (remainder filled in from reference TRBV14 and TRBJ2-7): EAGVTQFPSHSVIEKGQTVTLRCDPISGHDNLYWYRRVMGKEIKFLLHFVKESKQDESGMPNNRFLAERTGGTYSTLKVQPAELEDSGVYFCASSQGTGRYEQYFGPGTRLTVT.

The rearrangement links TRBV7-9 to TRBJ2-5; no clear D. The CDR3 spans 13 residues. The ends were cut back, 3 bases at V and 0 bases at J, with 5 bases in the middle. In germline, CDR1 is SEHNR, CDR2 FQNEAQ (reference sequence). DNA of the CDR3: TGTGCCAGCAGCTTCGGGTACCAAGAGACCCAGTACTTC. It specifies CASSFGYQETQYF. Combining the CDR3 with reference TRBV7-9 and TRBJ2-5 gives the whole variable domain DTGVSQNPRHKITKRGQNVTFRCDPISEHNRLYWYRQTLGQGPEFLTYFQNEAQLEKSRLLSDRFSAERPKGSFSTLEIQRTEQGDSAMYLCASSFGYQETQYFGPGTRLLVL.

This chain uses TRBV2 with TRBJ2-7; D is perhaps TRBD2 (6 bases). The V gene lost 7 bases and the J gene lost 6 bases, with 19 bases spanning the gap. Germline V gene sequence: CDR1 SNHLY, CDR2 FYNNEI. The CDR3 runs to 14 residues. The CDR3 DNA sequence: TGTGCCAGCACCACCGAGGGAACGGGGGTCGAGCAGTACTTC. Protein sequence: CASTTEGTGVEQYF.

The J gene is TRBJ2-3, the V gene TRBV5-1; D not resolved. Trimming left V 0 bases short and J 4 bases short, with 3 bases between. This CDR3 comprises 12 residues. Germline loops: CDR1 SGHRS, CDR2 YFSETQ. The CDR3 spells CASSLAADTQYF. The CDR3 DNA is TGCGCCAGCAGCTTGGCCGCAGATACGCAGTATTTT.

The V and J genes are TRBV5-6 and TRBJ2-4; 7 bases agree with TRBD2. The junction had 6 bases not matched to a gene; V was cut back by 4 bases and J by 5 bases. Germline assignment: CDR1 SGHDT and CDR2 YYEEEE. The CDR3 loop spans 14 amino acids. The CDR3 spells CASSPPGLENIQYF. The CDR3 coding sequence is TGTGCCAGCAGCCCCCCTGGACTAGAAAACATTCAGTACTTC.

This chain joins TRBV6-5 and TRBJ1-1, with D unclear. Looked up from germline, CDR1 is MNHEY and CDR2 is SVGAGI. V was clipped by 0 bases and J by 3 bases, with 14 bases between them. This CDR3 contains 16 residues. CDR3 loop: CASSYSKIPGDTEAFF. The CDR3 DNA sequence: TGTGCCAGCAGTTACTCAAAGATCCCCGGGGACACTGAAGCTTTCTTT.

The rearrangement links TRBV5-4 to TRBJ2-5; 7 bases are shared with TRBD1. CDR3 length equals 13 residues. Trimming took 3 bases from V and 9 from J; bases not matched to a gene: 8. Germline V CDR1 and CDR2: SGHNT, YYREEE (reference sequence). This CDR3 is CASSSGQDQAQYF. CDR3 coding DNA: TGTGCCAGCAGCTCCGGACAGGACCAGGCCCAGTACTTC.

The chain combines TRBV4-2 with TRBJ1-1; no clear D. Germline CDR1 LGHNA, CDR2 YNFKEQ. CDR3 length: 12 amino acids. The V end was cut by 1 base, the J end by 6 bases, with 6 bases between. CDR3 nucleotides: TGTGCCAGCAGCCAAGCTGGGCCTGAAGCTTTCTTT. Its translation: CASSQAGPEAFF.

Details on this clone: A read error may account for a junction end that differs from germline. The chain employs TRBV5-4 and TRBJ2-1, with 7 bases identical to TRBD2. CDR1 SGHNT and CDR2 YYREEE come from the germline V gene (reference sequence). The CDR3 is made up of 15 amino acids. CDR3 sequence: CASSLGSSGYSEQFF. The CDR3 nucleotides are TGTGCCAGCAGCTTGGGGTCTAGCGGTTACAGTGAGCAGTTCTTC. The full variable domain, completed using reference TRBV5-4 and TRBJ2-1, is ETGVTQSPTHLIKTRGQQVTLRCSSQSGHNTVSWYQQALGQGPQFIFQYYREEENGRGNFPPRFSGLQFPNYSSELNVNALELDDSALYLCASSLGSSGYSEQFFGPGTRLTVL.

The chain carries TRBV19 and TRBJ2-7, with D perhaps matching TRBD2 (5 bases). The CDR3 covers 16 residues. V was pared by 2 bases and J by 6 bases, with 20 bases between. Germline CDR1 LNHDA, CDR2 SQIVND (reference sequence). In DNA form, the CDR3 reads TGTGCCAGTAGTATACGCTTTGGGGTGGAGGCGTCCGAGCAGTACTTC. As protein: CASSIRFGVEASEQYF.

CDR3 protein: CASSPGSDTQYF. The CDR3 coding sequence is TGTGCCAGCAGTCCAGGGTCAGATACGCAGTATTTT. The chain carries TRBV5-4 and TRBJ2-3; a weak D match, TRBD1 (5 bases). The germline V and J ends were trimmed by 5 bases and 4 bases, with 8 bases remaining between them. From germline, CDR1 is SGHNT and CDR2 YYREEE (reference sequence). This CDR3 has 12 amino acids. Based on the CDR3 plus reference TRBV5-4 and TRBJ2-3, the full variable domain is ETGVTQSPTHLIKTRGQQVTLRCSSQSGHNTVSWYQQALGQGPQFIFQYYREEENGRGNFPPRFSGLQFPNYSSELNVNALELDDSALYLCASSPGSDTQYFGPGTRLTVL.

The rearrangement joins TRBV11-3 to TRBJ2-1, with 7 bases identical to TRBD1. Germline values: CDR1 SGHNT, CDR2 YENEEA. Trimming at V came to 0 bases and at J to 3 bases, leaving 5 bases not matched to a gene. The CDR3 is made up of 16 amino acids. The CDR3 coding sequence is TGTGCCAGCAGCTTAGATCGGGACAGCGACTACAATGAGCAGTTCTTC. This gives the protein CASSLDRDSDYNEQFF. Combining the CDR3 with reference TRBV11-3 and TRBJ2-1 gives the whole variable domain EAGVVQSPRYKIIEKKQPVAFWCNPISGHNTLYWYLQNLGQGPELLIRYENEEAVDDSQLPKDRFSAERLKGVDSTLKIQPAELGDSAVYLCASSLDRDSDYNEQFFGPGTRLTVL.

This chain uses TRBV28 with TRBJ2-1; possibly TRBD2 for D (5 bases). Germline values: CDR1 MDHEN, CDR2 SYDVKM. The ends were cut back, 3 bases at V and 5 bases at J, with 11 bases in the middle. The length of the CDR3 is 14 residues. The CDR3 sequence is CASSLTGSNNEQFF. In nucleotides, the CDR3 is TGTGCCAGCAGTTTGACGGGGTCGAACAATGAGCAGTTCTTC.

The genes are TRBV29-1 and TRBJ2-1; the D gene is possibly TRBD2 (5 bases). V was pared by 7 bases and J by 9 bases, with 22 bases between. Germline CDR1 and CDR2: SQVTM and ANQGSEA. The CDR3 covers 14 residues. This CDR3 reads CSAPDFSGDVEQFF. Here the CDR3 DNA reads TGCAGCGCCCCGGACTTCAGCGGCGATGTTGAGCAGTTCTTC.